This entry lists 8 T cell receptor beta chains sequenced from one sample in a study of cytomegalovirus exposure and HLA in healthy donors. Primers for the PCR totalled 60 Vbeta and 13 Jbeta. Only in-frame clones appear in the TCRdb table, and some are missing; sequencing was by immunoSEQ multiplex PCR. Here the sample spans about 180,000 clones, under 80% being singletons. Input material: PBMCs. The receptors were gathered from a human donor in good health.

The V and J genes are TRBV5-1 and TRBJ2-1; 8 bases line up with TRBD2. The J segment lost 7 bases and the V segment lost 4 bases, leaving 10 bases of the junction unmatched. This CDR3 contains 15 residues. The germline CDR1 and CDR2 sequences are SGHRS and YFSETQ. CDR3 nucleotides: TGCGCCAGCAGCCCCCGACTAGCGTGGGGAAATGAGCAGTTCTTC. It encodes CASSPRLAWGNEQFF. Variable domain in full (rest from reference TRBV5-1 and TRBJ2-1): KAGVTQTPRYLIKTRGQQVTLSCSPISGHRSVSWYQQTPGQGLQFLFEYFSETQRNKGNFPGRFSGRQFSNSRSEMNVSTLELGDSALYLCASSPRLAWGNEQFFGPGTRLTVL.

V gene TRBV27 combines with J gene TRBJ1-2, with a tentative D call TRBD1 (5 bases). CDR1 and CDR2 from the germline V gene are MNHEY and SMNVEV (reference sequence). With 11 bases removed from V and 0 bases from J, the gap between germline ends came to 16 bases. The CDR3 consists of 14 residues. The CDR3 sequence is CAVFSGGANYGYTF. The CDR3 DNA reads TGTGCCGTCTTTTCGGGGGGAGCTAACTATGGCTACACCTTC.

There are a few counts of this clone. The chain couples TRBV6-1 to TRBJ2-7, with a tentative D call TRBD1 (6 bases). The CDR3 is 17 residues long. With 2 bases removed from V and 0 bases from J, the gap between germline ends came to 17 bases. Germline V gene sequence: CDR1 MNHNS, CDR2 SASEGT. CDR3 in amino acids: CASSEMVRRTDSYEQYF. CDR3 in DNA: TGTGCCAGCAGTGAAATGGTACGTAGGACAGACTCCTACGAGCAGTACTTC.

The rearrangement joins TRBV6-6 to TRBJ1-1, with 7 positions matching TRBD1. This CDR3 is built from 15 residues. CDR1 and CDR2 (germline): MNHNY, SVGAGI (reference sequence). V dropped 5 bases and J dropped 1; count of bases not matched to a gene: 7. The CDR3 spells CASSQDRLANTEAFF. The CDR3 nucleotides read TGTGCCAGCAGTCAGGACAGGCTGGCGAACACTGAAGCTTTCTTT.

The rearrangement uses TRBV7-9 and TRBJ1-5, with D possibly matching TRBD1 (6 bases). From germline, CDR1 is SEHNR and CDR2 FQNEAQ (reference sequence). Between the trimmed V and J ends, which lost 6 bases and 5 bases, there was a span of 14 bases. This CDR3 has 14 amino acids. The CDR3 nucleotides read TGTGCCAGCAGGGGTCCAGGGGAAGATCAGCCCCAGCATTTT. Amino acids: CASRGPGEDQPQHF.

This chain uses TRBV4-2 with TRBJ2-3; D not resolved. Germline V gene lookup returns CDR1 LGHNA and CDR2 YNFKEQ. The CDR3 contains 15 residues. Trimming took 0 bases from V and 4 from J, leaving 11 bases between them. For the CDR3, the DNA is TGTGCCAGCAGCCAAGATGCGCGAGGAGCAGATACGCAGTATTTT. Translated: CASSQDARGADTQYF.

The chain uses TRBV29-1 and TRBJ2-7; possibly TRBD1 for D (7 bases). This CDR3 comprises 14 residues. V shed 0 bases and J shed 4 bases, with 13 bases lying between them. Germline V gives CDR1 SQVTM, CDR2 ANQGSEA. The CDR3 region has the DNA TGCAGCGTTGAAGATCGACAGGGAGGATACGAGCAGTACTTC. This codes for CSVEDRQGGYEQYF.

J is TRBJ2-3 and V is TRBV5-1; TRBD2 matches at 10 bases. From germline, CDR1 is SGHRS and CDR2 YFSETQ. The V gene end was trimmed by 2 bases and the J gene end by 3 bases; junction bases not matched to a gene: 9. CDR3 size: 17 residues. CDR3 in amino acids: CASSFLGSGGDTDTQYF. In nucleotides, the CDR3 is TGCGCCAGCAGCTTTTTAGGAAGCGGGGGGGATACAGATACGCAGTATTTT.